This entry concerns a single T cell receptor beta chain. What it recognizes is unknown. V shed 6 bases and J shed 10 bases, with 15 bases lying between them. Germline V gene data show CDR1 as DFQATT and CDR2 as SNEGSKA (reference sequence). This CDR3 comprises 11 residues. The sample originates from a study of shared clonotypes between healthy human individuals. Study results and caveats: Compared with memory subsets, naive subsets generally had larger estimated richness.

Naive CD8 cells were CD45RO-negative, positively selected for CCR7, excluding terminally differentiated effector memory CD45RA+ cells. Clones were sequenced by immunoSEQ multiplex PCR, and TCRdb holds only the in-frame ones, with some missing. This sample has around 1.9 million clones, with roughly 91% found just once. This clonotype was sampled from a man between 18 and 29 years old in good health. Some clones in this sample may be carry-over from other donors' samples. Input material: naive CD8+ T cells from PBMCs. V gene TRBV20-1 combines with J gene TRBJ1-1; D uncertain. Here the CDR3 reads CSARPPPGAFF. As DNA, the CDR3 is TGCAGTGCCAGACCCCCTCCGGGAGCTTTCTTT.